The 24 T cell receptor beta chains listed next were all sequenced from one sample in a study of CXCR3-negative and CXCR3-positive naive CD8 T cells (dated by TCRdb to the late 2010s). Overall study outcomes, separate from this receptor: TRB CDR3s from CXCR3-positive naive cells showed higher hydrophobicity (lower Kidera factor 4), lower energy, and higher strength and volume indices than CXCR3-negative naive cells.

The reads were generated on a NextSeq 550. The Human TCR Profiling Kit (MiLaboratory) was used to make UMI-labeled 5' RACE TRB cDNA libraries. TCRdb reprocessed the reads and lists each CDR3 protein sequence as a single entry, with no DNA. In this sample's table one finds about 150,000 distinct CDR3 sequences. The ten largest account for 0.41% of the sample. No antigen has been assigned to these receptors. Material: naive CXCR3+ CD8+ T cells from blood. The cell subset or site tag for this specimen amounts to: CD45RO-CCR7+CD27+CD95- naive CD8+ T cells expressing CXCR3 (TNR3+). The receptors come from a human donor in good health. Some clones in this sample may be carry-over from other donors' samples.

V gene TRBV6-5 combines with J gene TRBJ1-1. CDR1 and CDR2 from the germline V gene are MNHEY and SVGAGI. This CDR3 comprises 13 residues. The chain's CDR3 is CASGQDENIEAFF.

The rearrangement joins TRBV7-9 to TRBJ2-3; TCRdb reports TRBD2, a call that lacks DNA to check it against. Germline V lookup: CDR1 SEHNR, CDR2 FQNEAQ (reference sequence). This CDR3 comprises 17 residues. The CDR3 loop is CASSSRTSEISENTQYF.

This rearrangement joins TRBV6-5 to TRBJ2-2; TCRdb outputs TRBD2, but without DNA this stays unchecked. Looked up from germline, CDR1 is MNHEY and CDR2 is SVGAGI. The CDR3 length is 15 residues. The CDR3: CASSAEGEGSGELFF.

The chain carries TRBV20-1 and TRBJ2-5. CDR3 length: 13 residues. Germline-derived CDR1 and CDR2 are DFQATT and SNEGSKA (reference sequence). This CDR3 is CSARDFERETQYF.

V usage is TRBV20-1 and J usage is TRBJ2-1. CDR3 length: 15 residues. Germline V CDR1 and CDR2: DFQATT, SNEGSKA (reference sequence). The CDR3 loop reads CSARNTSGFYNEQFF.

The rearrangement links TRBV27 to TRBJ2-1; TCRdb proposes TRBD2, but this gene call is untestable without DNA. The CDR3 has 14 amino acids. Germline assignment: CDR1 MNHEY and CDR2 SMNVEV (reference sequence). CDR3 sequence reads: CASSLMGSARNEFF.

V usage is TRBV7-8 and J usage is TRBJ2-4; TCRdb picks TRBD2, but there is no DNA to check that call. The CDR3 is 16 residues long. Germline CDR1 and CDR2: SGHVS and FQNEAQ. CDR3 loop: CASSLPPGGGQNIQYF.

V usage is TRBV27 and J usage is TRBJ2-6. This CDR3 is 15 amino acids long. Germline V CDR1 and CDR2: MNHEY, SMNVEV (reference sequence). CDR3 protein: CASSLVPGSANVLTF.

The chain uses TRBV4-2 and TRBJ1-1. Germline CDR1 reads LGHNA; CDR2 reads YNFKEQ. This CDR3 spans 13 amino acids. CDR3: CASSQDLGQAAFF.

V is TRBV3-2 and J is TRBJ2-5; without DNA, the TCRdb call of TRBD2 cannot be checked. TRBV3-2 is a listed pseudogene. The CDR3 consists of 15 residues. The CDR3 sequence is CASSQGTNRQETQYF.

The rearrangement joins TRBV7-3 to TRBJ2-1. Germline CDR1 reads SGHTA; CDR2 reads FQGTGA. CDR3 length equals 16 residues. This chain's CDR3 is CASSSQMTSAYNEQFF.

The chain uses TRBV28 and TRBJ2-5; the TCRdb D gene call, TRBD2, has no DNA to confirm it. CDR1 is MDHEN, CDR2 SYDVKM, per germline. This CDR3 is built from 13 residues. This CDR3 reads CASRDDPRETQYF. The full variable domain, rest sourced from reference TRBV28 and TRBJ2-5, is DVKVTQSSRYLVKRTGEKVFLECVQDMDHENMFWYRQDPGLGLRLIYFSYDVKMKEKGDIPEGYSVSREKKERFSLILESASTNQTSMYLCASRDDPRETQYFGPGTRLLVL.

The chain is built from TRBV21-1 and TRBJ1-1. TRBV21-1 is a documented pseudogene. CDR3 length: 11 residues. CDR3 residues: CASSRAGPAFF.

CDR3 in amino acids: CASSLGLASYEQYF. The rearrangement links TRBV11-3 to TRBJ2-7. The CDR3 is made up of 14 amino acids. Germline V gives CDR1 SGHNT, CDR2 YENEEA.

The V and J genes are TRBV7-6 and TRBJ2-1; TCRdb's D call, TRBD2, is unchecked because there is no DNA. The germline V gene encodes CDR1 SGHVS and CDR2 FNYEAQ. The CDR3 totals 17 residues. The chain's CDR3 is CASSPFLAGGINNEQFF.

The genes are TRBV7-6 and TRBJ1-1; no DNA is available, so the TRBD1 call from TCRdb remains unchecked. The CDR3 extends over 13 amino acids. Germline lookup yields CDR1 SGHVS and CDR2 FNYEAQ. The CDR3 loop is CASSQGTGTEAFF.

The chain combines TRBV7-9 with TRBJ2-7; TCRdb's D call of TRBD1 is untestable without DNA. The CDR3 covers 18 residues. Germline V lookup: CDR1 SEHNR, CDR2 FQNEAQ (reference sequence). The CDR3 loop reads CASSPELDTGGSYYEQYF.

The rearrangement links TRBV12-3 or TRBV12-4 to TRBJ2-5; TCRdb gives TRBD2 as the D gene, but with no DNA this cannot be confirmed. The CDR3 length is 15 residues. CDR3: CASSTRTSSGETQYF.

V usage is TRBV28 and J usage is TRBJ2-7; TCRdb calls TRBD1, which cannot be checked without DNA. The CDR3 extends over 14 amino acids. Germline CDR1 reads MDHEN; CDR2 reads SYDVKM. CDR3 amino acids: CASRHRTGPYEQYF.

The rearrangement joins TRBV7-6 to TRBJ2-2; with no DNA, the TCRdb D assignment of TRBD1 cannot be verified. Per the germline V gene, CDR1 is SGHVS and CDR2 is FNYEAQ. The CDR3 has 15 residues. CDR3 loop: CASSPGALWPGELFF. Filled out from reference TRBV7-6 and TRBJ2-2, the complete variable domain reads GAGVSQSPRYKVTKRGQDVALRCDPISGHVSLYWYRQALGQGPEFLTYFNYEAQQDKSGLPNDRFSAERPEGSISTLTIQRTEQRDSAMYRCASSPGALWPGELFFGEGSRLTVL.

The rearrangement links TRBV9 to TRBJ2-2; TCRdb selects TRBD2, and the lack of DNA leaves this call unchecked. CDR1 and CDR2 from the germline V gene are SGDLS and YYNGEE. The CDR3 spans 15 residues. CDR3: CASSVSGGFTGELFF. The full variable domain, rest sourced from reference TRBV9 and TRBJ2-2, is DSGVTQTPKHLITATGQRVTLRCSPRSGDLSVYWYQQSLDQGLQFLIQYYNGEERAKGNILERFSAQQFPDLHSELNLSSLELGDSALYFCASSVSGGFTGELFFGEGSRLTVL.

The rearrangement joins TRBV4-1 to TRBJ2-7; TCRdb's D call of TRBD2 is untestable without DNA. CDR3 length equals 13 residues. Germline assignment: CDR1 MGHRA and CDR2 YSYEKL. This CDR3 reads CASSQAGRYEQYF.

The V call is TRBV19, the J call TRBJ1-1; the D call of TRBD1 rests on TCRdb alone, since no DNA is present to check it. The CDR3 totals 12 residues. The V gene's germline CDR1 is LNHDA and CDR2 SQIVND (reference sequence). The CDR3 region is CASSIQGAEAFF.

The chain combines TRBV14 with TRBJ2-1. The germline V gene encodes CDR1 SGHDN and CDR2 FVKESK. CDR3 length equals 13 residues. CDR3 in amino acids: CASSPRRYNEQFF.